Shown below are 8 T cell receptor beta chains from a single sample sequenced in a study of CD8+CD57+ T cells in acquired aplastic anemia (dated by TCRdb to 2016 to 2019). Expansion of CD8+CD57+ cells had been shown by flow cytometry in the patients chosen for sequencing. Sequencing was carried out with an Illumina HiSeq 2000. Genomic DNA was used as template for profiling of TCR beta VDJ combinations and CDR3 sequences. The public sequencing data were trimmed at Q25 with fastp and processed into clonotypes with MiXCR by TCRdb, which kept only in-frame beta chains. CDR3 protein duplicates are merged, each entry listing the most common genes and DNA. The sample table shows 75,000 to 80,000 distinct CDR3 sequences, and less than 85% are seen once. Roughly 80% of the sample is taken by the ten largest. Sequencing was carried out using sorted CD4+, CD8+, or CD8+CD57+ T cells (not recorded which) from PBMCs. The receptors derive from a human donor with aplastic anemia.

In its sample, this clonotype was seen many times. The chain combines TRBV4-2 with TRBJ1-1, with unresolved D. Germline assignment: CDR1 LGHNA and CDR2 YNFKEQ. Trimming shortened V by 0 bases and J by 2 bases, and 4 bases separated the two germline ends. CDR3 length equals 13 residues. The CDR3 reads CASSQDLNTEAFF. The CDR3 region has the DNA TGTGCCAGCAGCCAAGACTTAAACACTGAAGCTTTCTTT.

In DNA, the CDR3 is TGCGCCAGCAGCTCAACAGGGGGTAATTCACCCCTCCACTTT. This encodes CASSSTGGNSPLHF. V is TRBV10-1 and J is TRBJ1-6; 8 nucleotides align to TRBD1. Trimming at V came to 6 bases and at J to 6 bases, leaving 4 bases not matched to a gene. Germline V lookup: CDR1 WNHNN, CDR2 SYGVQD (reference sequence). The CDR3 has 14 amino acids.

The chain is built from TRBV24-1 and TRBJ2-2; D remains ambiguous. The CDR3 spans 14 residues. V lost 3 bases and J 8 bases, leaving 12 bases between the germline ends. Germline lookup yields CDR1 KGHDR and CDR2 SFDVKD. The CDR3 nucleotides are TGTGCCACCAGTGATCAAGGACCCTCTGGGGAGCTGTTTTTT. Translating gives CATSDQGPSGELFF.

This rearrangement joins TRBV20-1 to TRBJ1-2; D not certain. Trimming took 7 bases from V and 0 from J, leaving 9 bases between them. Germline V gene lookup returns CDR1 DFQATT and CDR2 SNEGSKA (reference sequence). This CDR3 spans 12 amino acids. The CDR3 spells CSGTDANYGYTF. DNA of the CDR3: TGCAGTGGGACGGACGCTAACTATGGCTACACCTTC.

This clonotype was seen a few times. This rearrangement joins TRBV24-1 to TRBJ2-2; D gene unclear. The germline CDR1 and CDR2 sequences are KGHDR and SFDVKD. The CDR3 extends over 12 amino acids. Trimming cost V 4 bases and J 6 bases, with 5 bases left between them. In DNA, the CDR3 is TGTGCCACCAGTGACGCTGCCGGGGAGCTGTTTTTT. Its translation: CATSDAAGELFF.

A word on this clonotype: One end of the junction fails to match germline, which may point to a read error. The CDR3 region is CASSFSTGAQGNTRYF. CDR3 in DNA: TGTGCCAGCAGCTTCTCAACCGGGGCTCAAGGAAACACCAGATATTTT. The chain uses TRBV2 and TRBJ1-3; D is possibly TRBD1 (5 bases). The CDR3 length is 16 residues. Germline V lookup: CDR1 SNHLY, CDR2 FYNNEI.

The table lists this clonotype with a count of one. This chain connects TRBV20-1 to TRBJ2-5, with D perhaps matching TRBD2 (5 bases). The CDR3 contains 13 residues. Germline V gene sequence: CDR1 DFQATT, CDR2 SNEGSKA (reference sequence). Between the trimmed V and J ends, which lost 4 bases and 5 bases, there was a span of 14 bases. The DNA for the CDR3 is TGCAGTGCTACACGGACTGCTGGGGAGACCCAGTACTTC. As protein: CSATRTAGETQYF.

The chain has TRBV2 and TRBJ2-5; 7 bases align to TRBD1. The CDR3 spans 15 residues. J gave up 4 bases and V 6 bases, and 11 bases lay outside the gene matches. Per the germline V gene, CDR1 is SNHLY and CDR2 is FYNNEI. The CDR3 reads CASRGDRVIGETQYF. In DNA, the CDR3 is TGTGCCAGCAGAGGCGACAGGGTGATAGGAGAGACCCAGTACTTC.